This is a list of T cell receptor beta chains from one sample in a study of beta chain features in type 1 diabetes. The protocol was immunoSEQ multiplex PCR, while the TCRdb copy is restricted to in-frame clones and leaves out a portion. The data contain tens of thousands of clones, approximately 47% of them singletons. The sequenced material came from central memory CD4+ T cells from blood. The receptors stem from a man aged 30 to 45 with type 1 diabetes. Each CDR3 is given with its conserved first and last residue. Size is omitted from some rows. Given values are once, few, many or a class for expanded clones.

V: TRBV6-5
J: TRBJ2-2
length: 13
size: .
CDR3: CASSPGDTGELFF

V: TRBV10-1
J: TRBJ2-3
length: 13
size: .
CDR3: CASSVSVADTQYF

V: TRBV6-6
J: TRBJ1-1
length: 16
size: .
CDR3: CASSSPFTGKNTEAFF

V: TRBV29-1
J: TRBJ1-4
length: 15
size: few
CDR3: CSVSGGTGKNEKLFF

V: TRBV5-1
J: TRBJ1-2
length: 13
size: .
CDR3: CASSSGQGEGYTF

V: TRBV4-2
J: TRBJ2-3
length: 16
size: .
CDR3: CASSQGFGSSADTQYF

V: TRBV7-2
J: TRBJ2-7
length: 15
size: .
CDR3: CASSLAPRGSYEQYF

V: TRBV11-2
J: TRBJ1-1
length: 17
size: few
CDR3: CASSLLQGPPLDTEAFF

V: TRBV2
J: TRBJ1-2
length: 14
size: .
CDR3: CASSGEGGIYGYTF

V: TRBV6-6
J: TRBJ2-7
length: 14
size: .
CDR3: CASSYERGAYEQYF

V: TRBV11-2
J: TRBJ2-7
length: 15
size: few
CDR3: CASSSGLAGSYEQYF

V: TRBV1
J: TRBJ2-3
length: 19
size: .
CDR3: CTSSPSRDKGLSSTDTQYF

V: TRBV29-1
J: TRBJ2-1
length: 11
size: .
CDR3: CSVYRNNEQFF

V: TRBV10-3
J: TRBJ2-3
length: 14
size: few
CDR3: CAISSGGAQDTQYF

V: TRBV29-1
J: TRBJ2-5
length: 16
size: .
CDR3: CSVEESAGTRQETQYF

V: TRBV5-1
J: TRBJ2-1
length: 15
size: .
CDR3: CASTLAGSSYNEQFF

V: TRBV6-6
J: TRBJ1-5
length: 16
size: .
CDR3: CASSYAQGGGHQPQHF

V: TRBV19
J: TRBJ1-2
length: 14
size: once
CDR3: CASRAGTGAEGYTF

V: TRBV5-6
J: TRBJ1-1
length: 15
size: .
CDR3: CASSLLHRQNTEAFF

V: TRBV11-2
J: TRBJ2-3
length: 16
size: .
CDR3: CASSLRGDTSTDTQYF

V: TRBV9
J: TRBJ2-5
length: 17
size: .
CDR3: CASSVGTSGGIQETQYF

V: TRBV29-1
J: TRBJ1-1
length: 13
size: .
CDR3: CSVRTGRATEAFF

V: TRBV5-1
J: TRBJ2-1
length: 14
size: few
CDR3: CASSLGQYPSEQFF